This TCR beta chain derives from a study of T cells in Graves' hyperthyroidism and ophthalmopathy. Patients aged 18 to 65 with hyperthyroidism were newly diagnosed, with duration under 2 months. The PBMCs studied were ones that came from approximately 9.9 ml fresh peripheral blood. Germline V lookup: CDR1 DFQATT, CDR2 SNEGSKA (reference sequence). The CDR3 runs 14 residues. V dropped 6 bases and J dropped 6 bases, with 18 bases sitting between them. The CDR3 regions of TCR beta were amplified from RNA transcripts. With the HTBI primer set, the TCR CDR3 went through a first round of RT-PCR. Each CDR3 protein gets one entry after TCRdb re-called the multiplex PCR reads with MiXCR. The table includes fewer than 300,000 distinct CDR3 sequences, roughly 15% detected once. General study results and limits: In blood, most of the thyroid clonotypes expanded above 0.001 were also present.

The sample holds many counts of this clonotype. Antigen: not known. The source of this sequence is a woman in her 50s with Graves' hyperthyroidism that later progressed to Graves' ophthalmopathy. The sample consisted of blood. This sequence joins TRBV20-1 and TRBJ2-1; a possible D gene is TRBD2 (6 bases). The DNA of the CDR3 is TGCAGTGCCGATACCGGGAGAGTACGCAATGAGCAGTTCTTC. It codes for CSADTGRVRNEQFF.